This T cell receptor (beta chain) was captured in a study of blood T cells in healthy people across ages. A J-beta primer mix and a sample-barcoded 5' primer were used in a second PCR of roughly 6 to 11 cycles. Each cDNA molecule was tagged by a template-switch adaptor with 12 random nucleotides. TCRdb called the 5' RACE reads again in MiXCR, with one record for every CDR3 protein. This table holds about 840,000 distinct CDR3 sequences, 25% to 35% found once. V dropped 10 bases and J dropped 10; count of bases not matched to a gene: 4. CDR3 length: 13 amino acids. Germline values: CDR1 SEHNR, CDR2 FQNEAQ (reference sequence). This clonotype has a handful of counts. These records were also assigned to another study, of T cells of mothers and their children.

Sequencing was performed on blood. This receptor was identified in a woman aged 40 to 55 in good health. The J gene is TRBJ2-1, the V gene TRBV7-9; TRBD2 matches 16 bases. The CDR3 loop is CATQGLAGGEQFF. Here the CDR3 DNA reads TGTGCCACGCAGGGACTAGCGGGGGGGGAGCAGTTCTTC.